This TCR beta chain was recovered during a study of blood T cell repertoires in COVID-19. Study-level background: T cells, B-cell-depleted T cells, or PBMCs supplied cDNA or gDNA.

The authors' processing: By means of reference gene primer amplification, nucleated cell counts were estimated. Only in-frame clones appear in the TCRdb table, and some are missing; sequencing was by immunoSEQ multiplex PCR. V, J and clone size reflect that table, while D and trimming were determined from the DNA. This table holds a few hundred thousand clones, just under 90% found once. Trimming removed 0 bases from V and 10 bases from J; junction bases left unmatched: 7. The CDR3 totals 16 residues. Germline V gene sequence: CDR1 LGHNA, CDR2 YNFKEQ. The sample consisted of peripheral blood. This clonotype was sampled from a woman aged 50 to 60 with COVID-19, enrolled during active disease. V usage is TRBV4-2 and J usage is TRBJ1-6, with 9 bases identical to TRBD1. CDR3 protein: CASSQDLGTGRSPLHF. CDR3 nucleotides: TGTGCCAGCAGCCAAGATTTGGGGACAGGGAGGTCACCCCTCCACTTT.